This T cell receptor beta chain is drawn from a study of T cell repertoires in cytomegalovirus infection. Across the whole study: Both a matching HLA type and CMV infection were indicated by public TCR beta signatures. General study points: Pooled public TCR beta family frequency picked out CMV carriers with the relevant HLA. Across the ex vivo response, the dominant clonotypes were HLA-C-restricted CMV-specific TCR beta clonotypes.

The CDR3 extends over 12 amino acids. With 3 bases removed from V and 8 bases from J, the gap between germline ends came to 10 bases. Germline V gene sequence: CDR1 SGHTA, CDR2 FQGNSA. MiXCR was run by TCRdb on the reads, yielding one entry per CDR3 protein. This repertoire shows approximately 500,000 distinct CDR3 sequences, 11% found once; its top ten account for 9.5% to 13%. This clonotype was seen at least ten times. Its target is unknown. J is TRBJ1-1 and V is TRBV7-2; the D gene is possibly TRBD1 (6 bases). The clonotype originates from a human donor in good health (CMV status not recorded). Some clones in this sample may be carry-over from other donors' samples. Sequencing was carried out using PBMCs. The CDR3 reads CASSFDGTEAFF. As DNA, the CDR3 is TGTGCCAGCAGCTTCGACGGGACAGAAGCTTTCTTT.